One sample yielded the 22 T cell receptor beta chains listed below, sequenced in a study of blood T cell repertoires in COVID-19. Some clones are missing from TCRdb's copy, which holds only in-frame ones; the method was immunoSEQ multiplex PCR. The table lists 90,000 to 130,000 clones, 65% to 85% of them singletons. The specimen was peripheral blood. These receptors were collected from a woman aged 70-85 years with acute or convalescent COVID-19.

Written as DNA, the CDR3 is TGTGCCAGCACCACAGGACAGGGGGCTAATCAGCCCCAGCATTTT. Protein: CASTTGQGANQPQHF. The chain recombines TRBV6-5 with TRBJ1-5; 11 positions match TRBD1. CDR1 and CDR2 from the germline V gene are MNHEY and SVGAGI. J gave up 4 bases and V 7 bases, and 6 bases lay outside the gene matches. The CDR3 sequence is 15 residues long.

The CDR3 reads CASSSAGTGSYEQYF. The CDR3 DNA reads as TGCGCCAGCAGCTCCGCCGGGACAGGTTCCTACGAGCAGTACTTC. The chain links TRBV5-1 to TRBJ2-7; TRBD1 matches 8 bases. The V segment lost 3 bases and the J segment 1 base; nucleotides outside the gene matches: 6. CDR3 size: 15 residues. CDR1 is SGHRS, CDR2 YFSETQ, per germline.

V usage is TRBV19 and J usage is TRBJ1-2; a possible D gene is TRBD1 (5 bases). CDR3 length: 16 amino acids. From germline, CDR1 is LNHDA and CDR2 SQIVND (reference sequence). The ends were cut back, 7 bases at V and 0 bases at J, with 18 bases in the middle. CDR3 loop: CASMGEGNSPNYGYTF. DNA of the CDR3: TGTGCCAGTATGGGGGAGGGGAACAGCCCTAACTATGGCTACACCTTC.

The chain employs TRBV7-9 and TRBJ2-7, with TRBD1 matching over 7 bases. Trimming took 5 bases from V and 7 from J; bases not matched to a gene: 8. The V gene's germline CDR1 is SEHNR and CDR2 FQNEAQ (reference sequence). The CDR3 contains 13 residues. The CDR3 coding sequence is TGTGCCAGCAGCCCGACAGGGCCCGGAGAGCAGTACTTC. This sequence encodes CASSPTGPGEQYF.

The chain employs TRBV15 and TRBJ1-1; maybe TRBD1 (5 bases). The CDR3 is 15 residues long. Germline V gives CDR1 LNHNV, CDR2 YYDKDF (reference sequence). Trimming removed 1 base at V and 5 bases at J, with 14 bases between. The CDR3 spells CATSRGRGVGTEAFF. CDR3 sequence (DNA): TGTGCCACCAGCAGAGGGCGGGGGGTTGGAACTGAAGCTTTCTTT.

This sequence joins TRBV19 and TRBJ2-5, with 8 bases lining up with TRBD2. The germline V gene has CDR1 LNHDA and CDR2 SQIVND (reference sequence). The CDR3 runs to 14 residues. J gave up 5 bases and V 7 bases, and 9 bases lay outside the gene matches. The CDR3 loop reads CASKQAGEAETQYF. The CDR3 DNA follows: TGTGCCAGTAAGCAAGCGGGGGAGGCGGAGACCCAGTACTTC. The complete variable domain, with remaining parts taken from reference TRBV19 and TRBJ2-5, reads DGGITQSPKYLFRKEGQNVTLSCEQNLNHDAMYWYRQDPGQGLRLIYYSQIVNDFQKGDIAEGYSVSREKKESFPLTVTSAQKNPTAFYLCASKQAGEAETQYFGPGTRLLVL.

This clone was seen a single time. The genes are TRBV3-1 (or the pseudogene TRBV3-2) and TRBJ2-2, with 13 bases fitting TRBD2. The CDR3 totals 15 residues. CDR1 LGHDT and CDR2 YNNKEL come from the germline V gene (reference sequence). V lost 5 bases and J lost 6; bases outside the gene matches: 3. CDR3 nucleotides: TGTGCCAGCAGCGGACTAGCGGGAGAGGCCGGGGAGCTGTTTTTT. Translating it yields CASSGLAGEAGELFF.

CDR3 bases: TGCGCCAGCAGCTTGGTCCAGGGGAACGAGCAGTACTTC. It yields the protein CASSLVQGNEQYF. This rearrangement joins TRBV5-1 to TRBJ2-7; D perhaps matches TRBD1 (6 bases). The V end was cut by 0 bases, the J end by 5 bases, with 9 bases between. The CDR3 spans 13 residues. Germline CDR1 SGHRS, CDR2 YFSETQ.

The J gene is TRBJ2-2, the V gene TRBV11-2; D gene ambiguous. CDR1 SGHAT and CDR2 FQNNGV come from the germline V gene. The CDR3 spans 12 residues. Trimming took 4 bases from V and 7 from J, leaving 7 bases between them. For the CDR3, the DNA is TGTGCCAGCAGCTCTGGAGTCGGGGAGCTGTTTTTT. Encoded protein: CASSSGVGELFF.

V gene TRBV15 combines with J gene TRBJ2-7, with TRBD2 identical over 7 bases. Germline V gives CDR1 LNHNV, CDR2 YYDKDF (reference sequence). V dropped 0 bases and J dropped 0; count of bases not matched to a gene: 2. This CDR3 spans 15 amino acids. The CDR3 protein is CATSREAGPSYEQYF. CDR3 nucleotide sequence: TGTGCCACCAGCAGAGAAGCGGGGCCCTCCTACGAGCAGTACTTC. Full variable domain (missing parts from reference TRBV15 and TRBJ2-7): DAMVIQNPRYQVTQFGKPVTLSCSQTLNHNVMYWYQQKSSQAPKLLFHYYDKDFNNEADTPDNFQSRRPNTSFCFLDIRSPGLGDTAMYLCATSREAGPSYEQYFGPGTRLTVT.

Only a few counts were recorded for this clone. The chain combines TRBV4-1 with TRBJ1-2; unclear D gene. Trimming left V 0 bases short and J 5 bases short, with 7 bases between. Germline CDR1 is MGHRA and CDR2 is YSYEKL. CDR3 length: 13 amino acids. CDR3 in amino acids: CASSQEAGYGYTF. In DNA, the CDR3 is TGCGCCAGCAGCCAAGAAGCCGGGTATGGCTACACCTTC.

As to this clone: The junction differs from germline at one of its ends, possibly a read error. J is TRBJ2-3 and V is TRBV19, with 8 bases identical to TRBD1. The CDR3 runs 14 residues. Germline CDR1 is LNHDA and CDR2 is SQIVND (reference sequence). The CDR3 loop reads CASSSGTGAETQYF. The CDR3 DNA follows: TGTGCCAGTAGTAGCGGGACAGGCGCAGAGACGCAGTATTTT.

The chain carries TRBV5-8 and TRBJ1-6, with 8 bases matching TRBD1. Germline loops: CDR1 SGHTS, CDR2 YDEGEE. The CDR3 covers 14 residues. After removal of 4 bases from V and 8 bases from J, the junction contained 5 bases not matched to a gene. The CDR3 loop is CASSLWTGYSPLHF. The CDR3 DNA sequence: TGTGCCAGCAGCCTTTGGACAGGGTATTCACCCCTCCACTTT.

This clone has a handful of counts. The chain has TRBV6-1 and TRBJ1-5, with D possibly TRBD1 on 6 matching bases. This CDR3 comprises 16 residues. V shed 2 bases and J shed 3 bases, with 14 bases lying between them. Germline V gives CDR1 MNHNS, CDR2 SASEGT. For the CDR3, the DNA is TGTGCCAGCAGTGAACTATCCGGACAGCCCAATCAGCCCCAGCATTTT. The encoded protein is CASSELSGQPNQPQHF.

This chain uses TRBV7-2 with TRBJ2-3, with 9 bases identical to TRBD2. The CDR3 is 15 amino acids. Per the germline V gene, CDR1 is SGHTA and CDR2 is FQGNSA. V lost 5 bases to trimming and J lost 6 bases; unmatched junction nucleotides: 9. As DNA, the CDR3 is TGTGCCAGCAGCCCCGGGGGCGGGAGGGGGGATACGCAGTATTTT. Translating it yields CASSPGGGRGDTQYF.

V is TRBV7-3 and J is TRBJ1-4, with TRBD1 identical over 7 bases. CDR1 and CDR2 (germline): SGHTA, FQGTGA. The CDR3 has 13 residues. V lost 5 bases, J lost 8 bases, and 5 bases stayed unmatched. CDR3 bases: TGTGCCAGCAGCGAGGGGGCAGGGGAAAAACTGTTTTTT. Its translation is CASSEGAGEKLFF.

This sequence joins TRBV5-4 and TRBJ1-2; tentative D call: TRBD1 (5 bases). The CDR3 covers 16 residues. Per germline, CDR1 SGHNT and CDR2 YYREEE (reference sequence). V lost 4 bases and J lost 5, with 21 bases in between. The CDR3 here is CASSAVELQDNYGYTF. For the CDR3, the DNA is TGTGCCAGCAGCGCCGTGGAGCTTCAGGACAATTATGGCTACACCTTC.

V and J are TRBV19 and TRBJ2-7, with a tentative D call TRBD1 (5 bases). The CDR3 length is 13 residues. CDR1 is LNHDA, CDR2 SQIVND, per germline (reference sequence). V shed 5 bases and J shed 6 bases, with 14 bases lying between them. The CDR3 loop reads CASSAAQGTEQYF. CDR3 sequence (DNA): TGTGCCAGTAGTGCCGCGCAGGGCACCGAGCAGTACTTC. The full variable domain, in which reference TRBV19 and TRBJ2-7 provide the parts outside the CDR3, is DGGITQSPKYLFRKEGQNVTLSCEQNLNHDAMYWYRQDPGQGLRLIYYSQIVNDFQKGDIAEGYSVSREKKESFPLTVTSAQKNPTAFYLCASSAAQGTEQYFGPGTRLTVT.

J is TRBJ2-7 and V is TRBV10-2; D may be TRBD2 (7 bases). The CDR3 runs 18 residues. V was shortened by 0 bases and J by 0 bases, with 18 bases between the two germline ends. Germline loops: CDR1 WSHSY, CDR2 SAAADI. DNA for the CDR3: TGCGCCAGCAGTGAGTCGATTCGGGGGGCGGGAATCTCCTACGAGCAGTACTTC. Amino acids: CASSESIRGAGISYEQYF.

This chain joins TRBV24-1 and TRBJ2-3; D remains unclear. With 4 bases removed from V and 0 bases from J, the gap between germline ends came to 10 bases. This CDR3 is 15 amino acids long. Germline V gene lookup returns CDR1 KGHDR and CDR2 SFDVKD. The CDR3 DNA is TGTGCCACCAGTGACATGACACCCAGCACAGATACGCAGTATTTT. This encodes CATSDMTPSTDTQYF.

The chain links TRBV2 to TRBJ1-5; no reliable D call. CDR1 is SNHLY and CDR2 is FYNNEI in the germline V gene. This CDR3 is built from 11 residues. Trimming took off 6 bases at V and 5 bases at J, with 5 bases between the two ends. Here the CDR3 reads CASSVDQPQHF. Here the CDR3 DNA reads TGTGCCAGCAGCGTCGATCAGCCCCAGCATTTT.

This clone was seen just once. This sequence joins TRBV6-5 and TRBJ1-2, with 7 bases identical to TRBD1. Germline lookup yields CDR1 MNHEY and CDR2 SVGAGI. This CDR3 is built from 15 residues. Trimming cost V 7 bases and J 8 bases; bases outside gene matches: 16. CDR3 sequence (DNA): TGTGCCAGCACCATAACTCCGGACAGGACTAGCGGCTACACCTTC. Translating it yields CASTITPDRTSGYTF.